The next 30 T cell receptor beta chains were all read from a single sample in a study of Graves' ophthalmopathy and Graves' hyperthyroidism. RNA transcripts served as template for amplifying TCR beta CDR3 sequences. RT-PCR was first run with HTBI primers, then multiplex PCR in a second round. In TCRdb, the multiplex PCR reads were re-called with MiXCR into one record per CDR3 protein. The table has roughly 410,000 distinct CDR3 sequences, 15% seen once; the top ten hold 5.5% to 7%. Sequenced sample: peripheral blood. These receptors originate from a woman aged 18-29 years with stable Graves' hyperthyroidism.

This clonotype was recorded at least ten times. The chain recombines TRBV11-1 with TRBJ1-2; D remains unclear. CDR3 length equals 14 residues. Germline CDR1 is SGHAT and CDR2 is FQDESV (reference sequence). V shed 1 base and J shed 8 bases, with 14 bases lying between them. CDR3 nucleotides: TGTGCCAGCAGCTTAGAGTCCGGGGAGCTCGGCTACACCTTC. Translating it yields CASSLESGELGYTF.

This clonotype was seen many times. The chain combines TRBV20-1 with TRBJ1-1; D is ambiguous. V was clipped by 4 bases and J by 3 bases, with 12 bases between them. Germline loops: CDR1 DFQATT, CDR2 SNEGSKA (reference sequence). The CDR3 sequence is 13 residues long. The CDR3 sequence is CSATPGEHTEAFF. Here the CDR3 DNA reads TGCAGTGCTACCCCCGGGGAACACACTGAAGCTTTCTTT.

The CDR3 loop is CASSRDRGAYEQYF. The DNA of the CDR3 is TGTGCCAGCAGTCGGGACAGGGGAGCTTACGAGCAGTACTTC. The rearrangement uses TRBV2 and TRBJ2-7; 10 nucleotides match TRBD1. CDR1 SNHLY and CDR2 FYNNEI come from the germline V gene. V gave up 5 bases and J gave up 4 bases; unmatched junction bases: 5. CDR3 size: 14 residues.

The chain combines TRBV12-3 or TRBV12-4 with TRBJ2-5; 7 bases are a match to TRBD2. The junction had 9 bases not matched to a gene; V was cut back by 6 bases and J by 5 bases. CDR3 length: 14 amino acids. The CDR3 protein is CASSRGEGMETQYF. The CDR3 coding sequence is TGTGCCAGCAGCCGCGGGGAGGGGATGGAGACCCAGTACTTC.

This clonotype has at least ten counts. J is TRBJ2-7 and V is TRBV6-5; D call uncertain. Trimming took off 0 bases at V and 3 bases at J, with 6 bases between the two ends. The CDR3 consists of 13 residues. Germline assignment: CDR1 MNHEY and CDR2 SVGAGI. The CDR3 loop reads CASSYSDNYEQYF. DNA of the CDR3: TGTGCCAGCAGTTACTCCGACAACTACGAGCAGTACTTC.

This sequence joins TRBV4-1 and TRBJ2-5, with D hard to call. Germline V CDR1 and CDR2: MGHRA, YSYEKL. The V end was cut by 0 bases, the J end by 1 base, with 9 bases between. This CDR3 has 15 amino acids. The CDR3 DNA sequence: TGCGCCAGCAGCCAAGATCCCAGGACCCAAGAGACCCAGTACTTC. This sequence encodes CASSQDPRTQETQYF.

This clonotype has at least ten counts. Possible read error: a much larger clone is one base away. As the CDR3 is not closed by the conserved phenylalanine or tryptophan, this likely results from a read error. The J gene is TRBJ1-1, the V gene TRBV6-2 or TRBV6-3; no definite D call. The V end was cut by 4 bases, the J end by 0 bases, with 6 bases between. The germline CDR1 and CDR2 sequences are MNHEY and SVGEGT. There are 13 residues in the CDR3. The CDR3 reads CASSFELNTEAFS. For the CDR3, the DNA is TGTGCCAGCAGTTTTGAGTTGAACACTGAAGCTTTCTCT.

This clonotype occurred many times. At one of its ends the junction is not consistent with the germline gene, which may arise from a read error. V and J are TRBV5-1 and TRBJ1-1; 8 bases line up with TRBD1. This CDR3 contains 14 residues. The germline CDR1 and CDR2 sequences are SGHRS and YFSETQ. CDR3 nucleotides: TGTGCCAGCAGCGCAGGACAGGGCTACACTGAAGCTTTCTTT. This sequence encodes CASSAGQGYTEAFF.

The chain recombines TRBV20-1 with TRBJ2-7; 9 bases match TRBD1. V shed 2 bases and J 1 base; nucleotides not matched to a gene: 6. Germline V CDR1 and CDR2: DFQATT, SNEGSKA (reference sequence). CDR3 length equals 15 residues. For the CDR3, the DNA is TGCAGTGCTAGACATAGACAGGGGGTTTCCTACGAGCAGTACTTC. This gives the protein CSARHRQGVSYEQYF.

This clonotype showed up many times. The chain uses TRBV27 and TRBJ1-1; the D is unclear. Germline V gene data show CDR1 as MNHEY and CDR2 as SMNVEV (reference sequence). The CDR3 length is 13 residues. Trimming took off 5 bases at V and 0 bases at J, with 7 bases between the two ends. CDR3 protein: CASSPAVNTEAFF. Written as DNA, the CDR3 is TGTGCCAGCAGTCCGGCGGTGAACACTGAAGCTTTCTTT.

To note about this clonotype: A much larger clone is a single base away; this may be a read error. V is TRBV4-2 and J is TRBJ1-1; D is uncertain. Per germline, CDR1 LGHNA and CDR2 YNFKEQ. The length of the CDR3 is 16 residues. CDR3 residues: CASSQVMERRNTEACF. The CDR3 DNA reads as TGTGCCAGCAGCCAAGTAATGGAAAGGCGGAACACTGAAGCTTGCTTT.

This clonotype occurred once. This rearrangement joins TRBV11-1 to TRBJ2-2; 8 positions match TRBD1. J was trimmed by 5 bases and V by 1 base; bases with no gene match: 6. Germline V gene lookup returns CDR1 SGHAT and CDR2 FQDESV (reference sequence). The CDR3 is 16 amino acids. CDR3 loop: CASSLDQGAYTGELFF. DNA for the CDR3: TGTGCCAGCAGCTTAGACCAGGGGGCATATACCGGGGAGCTGTTTTTT.

This clonotype was seen repeatedly, ten times or more. The chain couples TRBV29-1 to TRBJ2-7; 13 bases map to TRBD2. The germline V gene has CDR1 SQVTM and CDR2 ANQGSEA. J lost 1 base, V lost 1 base, and 10 bases had no gene match. CDR3 length: 18 residues. The CDR3 nucleotides are TGCAGCGTTGAAGCTCGGACTAGCGGGGGAACCTTTTCCTACGAGCAGTACTTC. The encoded protein is CSVEARTSGGTFSYEQYF.

DNA for the CDR3: TGCAGTGCTAGAGATGCCGGGTCTGGGGCCTACGAGCAGTACTTC. Protein: CSARDAGSGAYEQYF. The J gene is TRBJ2-7, the V gene TRBV20-1; D gene unclear. Trimming cost V 0 bases and J 2 bases, with 14 bases left between them. Germline V gene sequence: CDR1 DFQATT, CDR2 SNEGSKA (reference sequence). This CDR3 contains 15 residues.

This clonotype was detected ten times or more. This sequence joins TRBV24-1 and TRBJ1-2; no reliable D call. The germline V and J ends were trimmed by 9 bases and 3 bases, with 7 bases remaining between them. The CDR3 length is 11 residues. Germline CDR1 is KGHDR and CDR2 is SFDVKD. The CDR3 is CATLGDYGYTF. CDR3 coding DNA: TGTGCCACCCTTGGAGACTATGGCTACACCTTC.

The table lists this clonotype with many counts. V usage is TRBV11-2 and J usage is TRBJ2-7, with 7 bases lining up with TRBD1. Germline V lookup: CDR1 SGHAT, CDR2 FQNNGV. The CDR3 runs to 14 residues. V shed 1 base, J shed 3 bases, and the junction held 3 bases outside the gene matches. In DNA, the CDR3 is TGTGCCAGCAGCTTAGCCGACAGGGTCTACGAGCAGTACTTC. This gives the protein CASSLADRVYEQYF.

This chain joins TRBV12-3 or TRBV12-4 and TRBJ2-7; 9 bases agree with TRBD1. The CDR3 is 14 amino acids. J was trimmed by 1 base and V by 8 bases; bases with no gene match: 6. The CDR3 DNA follows: TGTGCCAGCTCGACAGGGGGAAATTCCTACGAGCAGTACTTC. This gives the protein CASSTGGNSYEQYF.

This clonotype appeared many times. The CDR3 is CASLRRKTNQPQHF. In DNA, the CDR3 is TGCGCCAGCCTTAGAAGGAAGACCAATCAGCCCCAGCATTTT. The chain employs TRBV10-1 and TRBJ1-5; D ambiguous. This CDR3 comprises 14 residues. Germline-derived CDR1 and CDR2 are WNHNN and SYGVQD (reference sequence). Trimming took 8 bases from V and 3 from J, leaving 14 bases between them.

The gene calls are TRBV3-1 and TRBJ2-5; unclear D gene. The CDR3 length is 15 residues. From germline, CDR1 is LGHDT and CDR2 YNNKEL (reference sequence). Trimming took off 1 base at V and 0 bases at J, with 9 bases between the two ends. Here the CDR3 DNA reads TGTGCCAGCAGCCAAGGTTCCTGGTACCAAGAGACCCAGTACTTC. Protein sequence: CASSQGSWYQETQYF.

This clonotype was seen many times. This chain links TRBV19 with TRBJ2-7, with unresolved D. V lost 9 bases and J lost 2, with 14 bases in between. CDR3 length: 13 amino acids. Germline V CDR1 and CDR2: LNHDA, SQIVND (reference sequence). The CDR3 DNA reads as TGTGCCAGCAGCCCCGGACCAGCCTACGAGCAGTACTTC. Its protein is CASSPGPAYEQYF.

This clonotype was found many times. V is TRBV20-1 and J is TRBJ2-7; no reliable D call. The V gene's germline CDR1 is DFQATT and CDR2 SNEGSKA (reference sequence). V lost 0 bases and J lost 3, with 9 bases in between. This CDR3 is 13 amino acids long. CDR3 nucleotide sequence: TGCAGTGCTAGAGAACGGCCAGGCTACGAGCAGTACTTC. This sequence encodes CSARERPGYEQYF.

This clonotype has only a few counts. Sequence at one end of the junction differs from germline and may be a read error. This rearrangement joins TRBV19 to TRBJ1-2, with 8 bases that match TRBD1. Germline loops: CDR1 LNHDA, CDR2 SQIVND (reference sequence). The CDR3 spans 13 residues. CDR3 loop: CASGIDGTGGYTF. For the CDR3, the DNA is TGTGCCAGTGGTATTGATGGGACAGGCGGCTACACCTTC.

The chain carries TRBV6-5 and TRBJ2-7, with 7 nucleotides matching TRBD1. The CDR3 is 14 amino acids. The junction had 9 bases not matched to a gene; V was cut back by 8 bases and J by 2 bases. Germline V CDR1 and CDR2: MNHEY, SVGAGI. CDR3 sequence (DNA): TGTGCCAGCTGTAACGGACAGGAGACCTACGAGCAGTACTTC. It codes for CASCNGQETYEQYF.

This clonotype has just a few counts. Given the absence of the conserved phenylalanine or tryptophan at the CDR3 end, a read error is likely. The rearrangement joins TRBV29-1 to TRBJ1-1; 10 nucleotides agree with TRBD1. Germline V CDR1 and CDR2: SQVTM, ANQGSEA. V lost 7 bases and J lost 0; bases outside the gene matches: 14. The CDR3 is 17 residues long. CDR3 loop: CSAKTGGEWFVNTEAFS. The CDR3 DNA follows: TGCAGCGCGAAGACAGGGGGCGAATGGTTTGTGAACACTGAAGCTTTCTCT.

This clonotype showed up many times. The chain links TRBV18 to TRBJ1-1, with 7 bases matching TRBD1. The CDR3 loop spans 15 amino acids. V dropped 5 bases and J dropped 0; count of bases not matched to a gene: 6. Germline CDR1 and CDR2: KGHSH and LQKENI. CDR3 bases: TGTGCCAGCTCATCCATCGGGACAGTGAACACTGAAGCTTTCTTT. Its protein is CASSSIGTVNTEAFF.

At least ten counts were recorded for this clonotype. The V gene is TRBV6-1, the J gene TRBJ1-5, with 8 bases matching TRBD1. CDR3 length: 13 residues. With V trimmed by 6 bases and J by 7 bases, 5 bases remained unmatched. The germline V gene has CDR1 MNHNS and CDR2 SASEGT. CDR3 nucleotide sequence: TGTGCCAGCAGACAGGGGGAGAGCCAGCCCCAGCATTTT. This sequence encodes CASRQGESQPQHF.

In this sample, this clonotype turned up many times. This chain uses TRBV2 with TRBJ2-7, with 8 bases matching TRBD1. This CDR3 has 16 amino acids. The V gene's germline CDR1 is SNHLY and CDR2 FYNNEI. J gave up 3 bases and V 2 bases, and 9 bases lay outside the gene matches. CDR3 DNA: TGTGCCAGCAGTGAACCAGAGTGGGACAGGAACTACGAGCAGTACTTC. Its protein product is CASSEPEWDRNYEQYF.

V and J are TRBV6-2 or TRBV6-3 and TRBJ2-2, with TRBD1 matching 9 bases. Germline V lookup: CDR1 MNHEY, CDR2 SVGEGT. The CDR3 length is 14 residues. The V segment lost 6 bases and the J segment 7 bases; nucleotides outside the gene matches: 6. DNA for the CDR3: TGTGCCAGCAGACCCTCGACAGGGGGCGGGGAGCTGTTTTTT. Protein: CASRPSTGGGELFF.

This clonotype came up many times. J is TRBJ1-5 and V is TRBV12-3 or TRBV12-4, with D uncertain. V was pared by 2 bases and J by 0 bases, with 8 bases between. The CDR3 has 15 amino acids. The chain's CDR3 is CASSLYPDSNQPQHF. The CDR3 DNA is TGTGCCAGCAGTTTATATCCAGATAGCAATCAGCCCCAGCATTTT.

This clonotype was seen repeatedly, ten times or more. CDR3 residues: CASRTSPGTKDNEQYF. DNA for the CDR3: TGTGCCAGCAGAACGAGCCCCGGGACGAAGGACAACGAGCAGTACTTC. This chain connects TRBV6-2 or TRBV6-3 to TRBJ2-7, with D perhaps matching TRBD1 or TRBD2 (5 bases each). CDR1 is MNHEY and CDR2 is SVGEGT in the germline V gene. V lost 6 bases to trimming and J lost 5 bases, with 23 bases between them. The CDR3 totals 16 residues.